This T cell receptor beta chain was sequenced during a study of CD8+CD57+ T cells in acquired aplastic anemia. For CDR3 and TCR beta VDJ profiling, genomic DNA was the template used. In TCRdb, the reads were re-called with MiXCR into one record per CDR3 protein. The sample has 220,000 or so distinct CDR3 sequences, 65% seen once. The patients chosen for sequencing had shown expansion of CD8+CD57+ cells (detected by flow cytometry). J lost 2 bases, V lost 3 bases, and 3 bases had no gene match. Germline V lookup: CDR1 LNHDA, CDR2 SQIVND (reference sequence). The CDR3 spans 14 residues. The chain couples TRBV19 to TRBJ2-7; 8 nucleotides match TRBD1. Sequencing used sorted CD4+, CD8+, or CD8+CD57+ T cells (not recorded which) from PBMCs. This TCR came from a human donor with aplastic anemia. This CDR3 is CASSIGQGTYEQYF. The DNA for the CDR3 is TGTGCCAGTAGTATCGGACAGGGAACCTACGAGCAGTACTTC.